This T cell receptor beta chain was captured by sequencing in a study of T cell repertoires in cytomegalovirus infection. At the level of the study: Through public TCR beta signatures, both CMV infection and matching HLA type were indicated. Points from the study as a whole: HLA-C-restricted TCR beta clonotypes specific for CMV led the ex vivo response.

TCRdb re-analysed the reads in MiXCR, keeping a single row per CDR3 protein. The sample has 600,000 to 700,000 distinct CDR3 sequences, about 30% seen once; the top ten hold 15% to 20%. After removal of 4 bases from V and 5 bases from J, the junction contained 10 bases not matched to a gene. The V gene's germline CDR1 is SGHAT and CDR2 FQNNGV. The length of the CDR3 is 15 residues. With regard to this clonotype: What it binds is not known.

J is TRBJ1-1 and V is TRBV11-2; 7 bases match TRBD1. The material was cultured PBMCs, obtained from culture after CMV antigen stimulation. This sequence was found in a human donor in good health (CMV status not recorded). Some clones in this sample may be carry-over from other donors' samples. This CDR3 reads CASSWVTGSETEAFF. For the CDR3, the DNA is TGTGCCAGCAGCTGGGTGACAGGGAGTGAGACTGAAGCTTTCTTT.